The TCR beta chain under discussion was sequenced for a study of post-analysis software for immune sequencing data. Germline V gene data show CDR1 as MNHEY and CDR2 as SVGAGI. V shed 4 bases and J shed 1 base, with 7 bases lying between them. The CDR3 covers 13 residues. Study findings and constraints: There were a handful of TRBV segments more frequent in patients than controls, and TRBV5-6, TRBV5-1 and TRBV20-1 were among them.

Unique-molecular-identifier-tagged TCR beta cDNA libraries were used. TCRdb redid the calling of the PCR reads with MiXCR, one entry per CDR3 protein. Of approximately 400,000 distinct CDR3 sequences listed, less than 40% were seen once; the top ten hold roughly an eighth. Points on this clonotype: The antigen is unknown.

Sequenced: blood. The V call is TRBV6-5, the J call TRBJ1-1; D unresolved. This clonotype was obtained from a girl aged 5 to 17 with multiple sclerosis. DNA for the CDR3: TGTGCCAGCAGTTTCGGAAAGAACACTGAAGCTTTCTTT. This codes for CASSFGKNTEAFF.